A single sample gave rise to the 2 T cell receptor beta chains below, sequenced in a study of shared clonotypes between healthy human individuals. Produced via immunoSEQ multiplex PCR; TCRdb's table is partial and in-frame only. The repertoire consists of millions of clones, with 90% to 95% occurring once and the leading ten covering 0.1% to 0.15%. The sample taken for sequencing was naive CD4+ T cells sorted from blood. Subset indicated: CD45RA+ positively selected. These TCRs come from a man aged 18 to 30 in good health.

CDR3 loop: CASSVAPGDTQYF. The CDR3 coding sequence is TGTGCCAGCAGCGTAGCCCCAGGAGATACGCAGTATTTT. V usage is TRBV9 and J usage is TRBJ2-3, with D unclear. Trimming took 0 bases from V and 5 from J, leaving 7 bases between them. This CDR3 has 13 residues. Germline V gives CDR1 SGDLS, CDR2 YYNGEE.

The J gene is TRBJ2-5, the V gene TRBV30; D gene uncertain. Germline V lookup: CDR1 GTSNPN, CDR2 SVGIG (reference sequence). The V gene lost 1 base and the J gene lost 5 bases, with 11 bases spanning the gap. This CDR3 is built from 13 residues. This CDR3 is CAWSGPYVETQYF. CDR3 nucleotide sequence: TGTGCCTGGAGTGGACCCTATGTCGAGACCCAGTACTTC.